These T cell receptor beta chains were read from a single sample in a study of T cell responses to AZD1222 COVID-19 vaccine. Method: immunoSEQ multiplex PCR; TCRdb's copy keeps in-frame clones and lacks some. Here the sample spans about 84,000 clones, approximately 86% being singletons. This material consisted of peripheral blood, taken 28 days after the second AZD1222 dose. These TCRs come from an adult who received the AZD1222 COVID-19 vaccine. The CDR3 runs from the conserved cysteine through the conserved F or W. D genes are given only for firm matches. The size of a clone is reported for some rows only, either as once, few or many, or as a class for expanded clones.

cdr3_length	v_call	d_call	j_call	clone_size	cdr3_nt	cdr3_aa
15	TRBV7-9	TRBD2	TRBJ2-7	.	TGTGCCAGCAGCCCCCCGGGACTAGAATTTCGCGAGCAGTACTTC	CASSPPGLEFREQYF
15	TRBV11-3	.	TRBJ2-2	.	TGTGCCAGCAGCTTAGATCCAGGGGAAACCGGGGAGCTGTTTTTT	CASSLDPGETGELFF
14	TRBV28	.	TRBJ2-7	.	TGTGCCAGCAAACGGGACTCAGTCTCCTACGAGCAGTACTTC	CASKRDSVSYEQYF
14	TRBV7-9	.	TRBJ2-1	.	TGTGCCAGCAGGCGGCGGGGAGACTACAATGAGCAGTTCTTC	CASRRRGDYNEQFF
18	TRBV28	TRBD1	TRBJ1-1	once	TGTGCCAGCAGAACCGGACAGGGGCCACGCGGGGTAAACACTGAAGCTTTCTTT	CASRTGQGPRGVNTEAFF
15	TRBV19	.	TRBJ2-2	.	TGTGCCAGTAGTATGGCTAGCAGGAACACCGGGGAGCTGTTTTTT	CASSMASRNTGELFF
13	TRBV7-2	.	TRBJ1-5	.	TGTGCCAGCAGCTTCGGGTTAAATCAGCCCCAGCATTTT	CASSFGLNQPQHF
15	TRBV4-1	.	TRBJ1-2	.	TGCGCCAGCAGCCAGTCCACGGATGCTAACTATGGCTACACCTTC	CASSQSTDANYGYTF
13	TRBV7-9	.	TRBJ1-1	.	TGTGCCAGCAGCTTAGGGGGGGACACTGAAGCTTTCTTT	CASSLGGDTEAFF
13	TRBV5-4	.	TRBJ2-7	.	TGTGCCAGCAGCCCCGGGACTCACTACGAGCAGTACTTC	CASSPGTHYEQYF
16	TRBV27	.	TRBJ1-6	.	TGTGCCAGCAGTTTATTTAGGGCAGGATATAATTCACCCCTCCACTTT	CASSLFRAGYNSPLHF
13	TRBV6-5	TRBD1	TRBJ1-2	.	TGTGCCAGCAGGGGGACAGGGGTTTATGGCTACACCTTC	CASRGTGVYGYTF
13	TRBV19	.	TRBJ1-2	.	TGTGCCAGTAGACACAGAGGGGACTATGGCTACACCTTC	CASRHRGDYGYTF
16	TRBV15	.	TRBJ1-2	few	TGTGCCACCAGCGGGGGGGGGCTCGTAAAAAACTATGGCTACACCTTC	CATSGGGLVKNYGYTF
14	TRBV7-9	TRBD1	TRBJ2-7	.	TGTGCCAGCAGCCGGGGACAGGGGGCCAACGAGCAGTACTTC	CASSRGQGANEQYF
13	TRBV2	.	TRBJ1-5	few	TGTGCCAGCAGAATCGAAGGTATCCAGCCCCAGCATTTT	CASRIEGIQPQHF
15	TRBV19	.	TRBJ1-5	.	TGTGCCAGTAGCATTTCCGGGACCGCTCTCCGGCCCCAGCATTTT	CASSISGTALRPQHF
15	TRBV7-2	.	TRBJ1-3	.	TGTGCCAGCAGCACGACAGTGAACTCTGGAAACACCATATATTTT	CASSTTVNSGNTIYF
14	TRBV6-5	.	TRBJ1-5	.	TGTGCCAGCAGTTACGGACCCATCAATCAGCCCCAGCATTTT	CASSYGPINQPQHF
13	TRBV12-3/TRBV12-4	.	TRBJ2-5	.	TGTGCCAGCAGTGACGCATTGAGAGAGACCCAGTACTTC	CASSDALRETQYF
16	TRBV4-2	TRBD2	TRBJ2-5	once	TGTGCCAGCAGCCAAGGGTCGGCGGGGGAACGAGAGACCCAGTACTTC	CASSQGSAGERETQYF
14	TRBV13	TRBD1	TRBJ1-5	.	TGTGCCAGCAGCTTCAGGGGGCAGAATCAGCCCCAGCATTTT	CASSFRGQNQPQHF